This T cell receptor beta chain was documented in a study of metastatic and nonmetastatic thyroid tumors. In this sample, this clone is medium-sized. Its target is unknown. V lost 6 bases and J lost 3, with 3 bases in between. This CDR3 spans 10 amino acids. Germline V gene sequence: CDR1 MNHEY, CDR2 SVGEGT. Study findings and constraints: Benign nodules reportedly had significantly lower TCR beta diversity than malignant thyroid tumors in blood and tumor.

Nobody among the patients had been given any treatment before thyroid surgery. Per the study methods: CDR3 was compared across clinicopathological groups, and the resulting differences were used to build a distant-metastasis classifier for papillary thyroid cancer. TCRdb reanalyzed the PCR reads with MiXCR. TCRdb's processing, not the authors' own work, is the source of the V and J calls. The repertoire consists of roughly 7,100 clones, with 20% to 30% occurring once and the leading ten covering over 15%. The chain is built from TRBV6-2 or TRBV6-3 and TRBJ2-7; D remains ambiguous. This TCR was sampled from a female donor with papillary thyroid cancer or a benign thyroid nodule (not recorded which). Some clones in this sample may be carry-over from other donors' samples. Material for sequencing was adjacent normal tissue. CDR3 in DNA: TGTGCCAGCAGCGTCTACGAGCAGTACGTC. Translation: CASSVYEQYV.